A single sample gave rise to the 30 T cell receptor beta chains below, sequenced in a study of blood T cell repertoires in COVID-19. Clones were read by immunoSEQ multiplex PCR, and TCRdb kept only the in-frame ones, dropping some. The sample has about 500,000 clones, roughly 89% seen once. Source material: peripheral blood. These receptors were taken from a young man with COVID-19, enrolled during active disease.

The sample holds one count of this clone. The chain recombines TRBV5-1 with TRBJ2-5; weak D call: TRBD2 (5 bases). From germline, CDR1 is SGHRS and CDR2 YFSETQ. The V end was cut by 6 bases, the J end by 2 bases, with 14 bases between. The CDR3 runs to 14 residues. CDR3 DNA sequence: TGCGCCAGCAACCTTGGGGAGTCTCAAGAGACCCAGTACTTC. Translating it yields CASNLGESQETQYF. Full variable domain (outside the CDR3, taken from reference TRBV5-1 and TRBJ2-5): KAGVTQTPRYLIKTRGQQVTLSCSPISGHRSVSWYQQTPGQGLQFLFEYFSETQRNKGNFPGRFSGRQFSNSRSEMNVSTLELGDSALYLCASNLGESQETQYFGPGTRLLVL.

For the CDR3, the DNA is TGCGCCAGCAGCCAAGTAGCGGGAAACACCGGGGAGCTGTTTTTT. Translating it yields CASSQVAGNTGELFF. This chain links TRBV4-1 with TRBJ2-2; 8 positions match TRBD2. Looked up from germline, CDR1 is MGHRA and CDR2 is YSYEKL. V shed 1 base and J 2 bases; nucleotides not matched to a gene: 0. This CDR3 has 15 amino acids.

This chain joins TRBV7-9 and TRBJ2-7, with 8 positions matching TRBD1. This CDR3 has 16 amino acids. Trimming cost V 5 bases and J 1 base; bases outside gene matches: 10. CDR1 is SEHNR and CDR2 is FQNEAQ in the germline V gene (reference sequence). The CDR3 reads CASSRTPGGRSYEQYF. The CDR3 region has the DNA TGTGCCAGCAGCCGAACCCCAGGGGGCAGGTCCTACGAGCAGTACTTC.

The chain carries TRBV7-2 and TRBJ2-7, with D uncertain. The CDR3 has 13 amino acids. The V end was cut by 6 bases, the J end by 7 bases, with 16 bases between. Germline-derived CDR1 and CDR2 are SGHTA and FQGNSA. CDR3 DNA: TGTGCCAGCAGTGACCCGGGTTTGCAAGAGCAGTACTTC. Its translation is CASSDPGLQEQYF.

The chain has TRBV5-1 and TRBJ1-1, with 7 bases matching TRBD1. Looked up from germline, CDR1 is SGHRS and CDR2 is YFSETQ. This CDR3 is 14 amino acids long. V lost 4 bases and J lost 4; bases outside the gene matches: 7. The CDR3, as DNA: TGCGCCAGCAGCCGGGGACAGAAAGGCACTGAAGCTTTCTTT. Amino acid sequence: CASSRGQKGTEAFF. The full variable domain, its missing parts supplied by reference TRBV5-1 and TRBJ1-1, is KAGVTQTPRYLIKTRGQQVTLSCSPISGHRSVSWYQQTPGQGLQFLFEYFSETQRNKGNFPGRFSGRQFSNSRSEMNVSTLELGDSALYLCASSRGQKGTEAFFGQGTRLTVV.

This clone was detected once. The CDR3 coding sequence is TGTGCCAGCAGTTCCTCCCGATACAGGGACAATGAGCAGTTCTTC. The encoded protein is CASSSSRYRDNEQFF. The chain couples TRBV11-3 to TRBJ2-1; D might be TRBD1 (6 bases). The CDR3 spans 15 residues. Trimming took off 6 bases at V and 5 bases at J, with 17 bases between the two ends. Per the germline V gene, CDR1 is SGHNT and CDR2 is YENEEA.

The CDR3 here is CASRDRFDTEAFF. The CDR3 coding sequence is TGTGCCAGCAGAGACAGGTTTGACACTGAAGCTTTCTTT. V usage is TRBV25-1 and J usage is TRBJ1-1; possibly TRBD1 for D (6 bases). V lost 6 bases to trimming and J lost 3 bases, with 11 bases between them. From germline, CDR1 is MGHDK and CDR2 SYGVNS. This CDR3 spans 13 amino acids.

Only a few counts were recorded for this clone. This sequence joins TRBV5-6 and TRBJ2-2; 10 nucleotides align to TRBD1. CDR3 length: 15 residues. Germline-derived CDR1 and CDR2 are SGHDT and YYEEEE. V gave up 4 bases and J gave up 4 bases; unmatched junction bases: 4. The CDR3 protein is CASSTWTGGTGELFF. The CDR3 bases are TGTGCCAGCAGCACGTGGACAGGGGGCACCGGGGAGCTGTTTTTT.

The chain links TRBV5-1 to TRBJ2-2, with TRBD2 matching over 12 bases. CDR1 and CDR2 from the germline V gene are SGHRS and YFSETQ. The CDR3 has 18 residues. Unmatched junction bases numbered 6, after V lost 0 bases and J lost 3 bases. CDR3 residues: CASSLVASGRAYTGELFF. The DNA for the CDR3 is TGCGCCAGCAGCTTGGTCGCTAGCGGGAGGGCCTACACCGGGGAGCTGTTTTTT.

V gene TRBV7-2 combines with J gene TRBJ2-7, with D maybe TRBD2 (6 bases). Germline V gives CDR1 SGHTA, CDR2 FQGNSA. CDR3 size: 13 residues. Trimming pared 1 base from V and 3 bases from J, leaving 7 bases between. CDR3 sequence reads: CASSLGSGYEQYF. The CDR3 DNA follows: TGTGCCAGCAGCTTAGGTAGCGGCTACGAGCAGTACTTC.

The chain combines TRBV6-5 with TRBJ2-3; D is possibly TRBD1 (6 bases). Germline values: CDR1 MNHEY, CDR2 SVGAGI. CDR3 length: 12 residues. Trimming stripped 6 bases from V and 4 bases from J, with 8 bases between. The DNA of the CDR3 is TGTGCCAGCAGGAACAGGGCAGATACGCAGTATTTT. Amino acids: CASRNRADTQYF.

The genes are TRBV27 and TRBJ2-7, with D possibly being TRBD2 (5 bases). This CDR3 is built from 13 residues. V shed 2 bases and J shed 4 bases, with 9 bases lying between them. The germline gives CDR1 MNHEY, CDR2 SMNVEV (reference sequence). The CDR3 nucleotides read TGTGCCAGCAGTTTACCCGGGGAGTACGAGCAGTACTTC. Translation gives CASSLPGEYEQYF.

In its sample, this clone was seen once. This chain connects TRBV19 to TRBJ1-2; TRBD1 matches 8 bases. Germline values: CDR1 LNHDA, CDR2 SQIVND (reference sequence). V lost 1 base, J lost 5 bases, and 6 bases stayed unmatched. This CDR3 is built from 15 residues. CDR3 region: CASSIGTGIVYGYTF. The CDR3 DNA reads as TGTGCCAGTAGTATAGGGACAGGGATCGTGTATGGCTACACCTTC. The full variable domain, its missing parts supplied by reference TRBV19 and TRBJ1-2, is DGGITQSPKYLFRKEGQNVTLSCEQNLNHDAMYWYRQDPGQGLRLIYYSQIVNDFQKGDIAEGYSVSREKKESFPLTVTSAQKNPTAFYLCASSIGTGIVYGYTFGSGTRLTVV.

Comment on this clone: This specimen includes other DNA sequences encoding the same CDR3. V and J are TRBV28 and TRBJ2-7; D ambiguous. Germline V lookup: CDR1 MDHEN, CDR2 SYDVKM. The V gene lost 3 bases and the J gene lost 2 bases, with 5 bases spanning the gap. CDR3 length: 12 amino acids. For the CDR3, the DNA is TGTGCCAGCAGTTTGGGCACCTACGAGCAGTACTTC. Translating gives CASSLGTYEQYF. Variable domain in full (rest from reference TRBV28 and TRBJ2-7): DVKVTQSSRYLVKRTGEKVFLECVQDMDHENMFWYRQDPGLGLRLIYFSYDVKMKEKGDIPEGYSVSREKKERFSLILESASTNQTSMYLCASSLGTYEQYFGPGTRLTVT.

The V and J genes are TRBV19 and TRBJ2-1; D is perhaps TRBD2 (6 bases). The CDR3 totals 15 residues. Germline CDR1 is LNHDA and CDR2 is SQIVND (reference sequence). Trimming took 5 bases from V and 6 from J, leaving 17 bases between them. The CDR3 region has the DNA TGTGCCAGTAGTTCAGACCGCGGGACTGGCAATGAGCAGTTCTTC. Protein product: CASSSDRGTGNEQFF.

CDR3 DNA sequence: TGTGCCAGCAGCATCGGGGACACTGAAGCTTTCTTT. Protein: CASSIGDTEAFF. The chain recombines TRBV7-8 with TRBJ1-1, with D hard to call. Trimming cost V 5 bases and J 3 bases, with 7 bases left between them. CDR3 length: 12 amino acids. Germline V gene lookup returns CDR1 SGHVS and CDR2 FQNEAQ. The full variable domain, completed using reference TRBV7-8 and TRBJ1-1, is GAGVSQSPRYKVAKRGQDVALRCDPISGHVSLFWYQQALGQGPEFLTYFQNEAQLDKSGLPSDRFFAERPEGSVSTLKIQRTQQEDSAVYLCASSIGDTEAFFGQGTRLTVV.

The rearrangement uses TRBV12-3 or TRBV12-4 and TRBJ2-1; 8 bases fit TRBD2. The CDR3 contains 13 residues. V was pared by 6 bases and J by 7 bases, with 5 bases of the junction left unmatched. CDR3 protein: CASRHLAGNEQFF. CDR3 nucleotide sequence: TGTGCCAGCAGACATCTAGCGGGTAATGAGCAGTTCTTC.

Turning to this clone: Other DNA sequences in this specimen translate into the identical CDR3. The CDR3 here is CAWSVRRSTGELFF. Written as DNA, the CDR3 is TGTGCCTGGAGTGTAAGGCGGTCCACCGGGGAGCTGTTTTTT. This sequence joins TRBV30 and TRBJ2-2; D is unresolved. The CDR3 totals 14 residues. CDR1 is GTSNPN and CDR2 is SVGIG in the germline V gene (reference sequence). Trimming took off 0 bases at V and 4 bases at J, with 9 bases between the two ends.

This chain connects TRBV7-3 to TRBJ1-2; 8 bases fit TRBD1. Germline CDR1 SGHTA, CDR2 FQGTGA. Unmatched junction bases numbered 3, after V lost 4 bases and J lost 2 bases. The CDR3 is made up of 14 amino acids. CDR3 sequence (DNA): TGTGCCAGCAGCTCCGGACAGGGAAACTATGGCTACACCTTC. Amino acids: CASSSGQGNYGYTF.

V is TRBV7-2 and J is TRBJ1-3; D call uncertain. The CDR3 has 16 residues. Germline CDR1 reads SGHTA; CDR2 reads FQGNSA. V shed 5 bases and J shed 0 bases, with 14 bases lying between them. CDR3 residues: CASSPTQAHSGNTIYF. CDR3 coding DNA: TGTGCCAGCAGCCCCACTCAGGCCCACTCTGGAAACACCATATATTTT.

The rearrangement joins TRBV29-1 to TRBJ2-2; D remains unclear. V dropped 3 bases and J dropped 3 bases, with 8 bases sitting between them. There are 13 residues in the CDR3. From germline, CDR1 is SQVTM and CDR2 ANQGSEA. The CDR3 bases are TGCAGCGTTGATGAACAGCACACCGGGGAGCTGTTTTTT. As protein: CSVDEQHTGELFF.

The genes are TRBV9 and TRBJ1-4, with TRBD1 matching 9 bases. CDR3 length: 15 amino acids. Trimming at V came to 0 bases and at J to 5 bases, leaving 2 bases not matched to a gene. Germline V gene sequence: CDR1 SGDLS, CDR2 YYNGEE. CDR3 bases: TGTGCCAGCAGCGTAGGGGGACAGGGCAATGAAAAACTGTTTTTT. Encoded protein: CASSVGGQGNEKLFF. Based on the CDR3 plus reference TRBV9 and TRBJ1-4, the full variable domain is DSGVTQTPKHLITATGQRVTLRCSPRSGDLSVYWYQQSLDQGLQFLIQYYNGEERAKGNILERFSAQQFPDLHSELNLSSLELGDSALYFCASSVGGQGNEKLFFGSGTQLSVL.

V gene TRBV2 combines with J gene TRBJ2-1; D may be TRBD2 (7 bases). This CDR3 is 19 amino acids long. The germline V and J ends were trimmed by 2 bases and 2 bases, with 22 bases remaining between them. CDR1 is SNHLY and CDR2 is FYNNEI in the germline V gene. The CDR3 coding sequence is TGTGCCAGCAGTGAACAGGAGATGAGGCGGGGGCGTACCTACAATGAGCAGTTCTTC. Translation: CASSEQEMRRGRTYNEQFF.

CDR3 loop: CASSVGGVQETQYF. The CDR3 DNA follows: TGTGCCAGCTCGGTAGGGGGAGTTCAAGAGACCCAGTACTTC. The chain couples TRBV6-5 to TRBJ2-5; perhaps TRBD1 as D (6 bases). The CDR3 loop spans 14 amino acids. V was trimmed by 8 bases and J by 2 bases, leaving 15 bases between them. Per germline, CDR1 MNHEY and CDR2 SVGAGI.

The chain carries TRBV9 and TRBJ2-1, with TRBD2 matching over 8 bases. V shed 4 bases and J 2 bases; nucleotides not matched to a gene: 5. Germline CDR1 is SGDLS and CDR2 is YYNGEE. The CDR3 totals 15 residues. The CDR3 DNA is TGTGCCAGCAGCCCCAGCGGGGGAGCCTACAATGAGCAGTTCTTC. Translating it yields CASSPSGGAYNEQFF.

The genes are TRBV3-1 (or the pseudogene TRBV3-2) and TRBJ2-5; 7 nucleotides agree with TRBD2. This CDR3 spans 16 amino acids. Germline V CDR1 and CDR2: LGHDT, YNNKEL (reference sequence). The V and J ends lost 1 base and 3 bases, in that order; junction bases with no gene match: 8. The CDR3 sequence: CASSQGGASGEETQYF. The CDR3 DNA sequence: TGTGCCAGCAGCCAAGGTGGGGCTAGCGGAGAAGAGACCCAGTACTTC.

This sequence joins TRBV13 and TRBJ2-7, with 12 bases lining up with TRBD2. Germline V gene lookup returns CDR1 PRHDT and CDR2 FYEKMQ (reference sequence). The length of the CDR3 is 15 residues. V dropped 4 bases and J dropped 8; count of bases not matched to a gene: 9. In nucleotides, the CDR3 is TGTGCCAGCAGCTCCAAGACTAGCGGGGGCTTCCAGCAGTACTTC. This sequence encodes CASSSKTSGGFQQYF.

The V call is TRBV5-1, the J call TRBJ2-7; the match to TRBD2 covers 8 bases. The germline gives CDR1 SGHRS, CDR2 YFSETQ. J lost 6 bases, V lost 0 bases, and 8 bases had no gene match. This CDR3 comprises 15 residues. The chain's CDR3 is CASSLDTAGEGEQYF. For the CDR3, the DNA is TGCGCCAGCAGCTTGGATACAGCGGGAGAGGGCGAGCAGTACTTC. The full variable domain, rest sourced from reference TRBV5-1 and TRBJ2-7, is KAGVTQTPRYLIKTRGQQVTLSCSPISGHRSVSWYQQTPGQGLQFLFEYFSETQRNKGNFPGRFSGRQFSNSRSEMNVSTLELGDSALYLCASSLDTAGEGEQYFGPGTRLTVT.

The chain couples TRBV6-5 to TRBJ1-5; TRBD1 agrees at 9 bases. This CDR3 contains 13 residues. Germline V gene lookup returns CDR1 MNHEY and CDR2 SVGAGI. The junction had 3 bases not matched to a gene; V was cut back by 6 bases and J by 6 bases. The CDR3 DNA follows: TGTGCCAGCAGGAGGACAGGGGCTCAGCCCCAGCATTTT. Encoded protein: CASRRTGAQPQHF.

The V and J genes are TRBV7-2 and TRBJ2-3; the match to TRBD2 covers 8 bases. Germline V gene data show CDR1 as SGHTA and CDR2 as FQGNSA. The CDR3 contains 14 residues. Losses at the gene ends were 5 bases for V and 3 bases for J; bases not matched to a gene: 4. The CDR3 DNA reads TGTGCCAGCAGCACCGGGACTAGGACAGATACGCAGTATTTT. Translated: CASSTGTRTDTQYF. The whole variable domain, remainder taken from reference TRBV7-2 and TRBJ2-3, is GAGVSQSPSNKVTEKGKDVELRCDPISGHTALYWYRQSLGQGLEFLIYFQGNSAPDKSGLPSDRFSAERTGGSVSTLTIQRTQQEDSAVYLCASSTGTRTDTQYFGPGTRLTVL.